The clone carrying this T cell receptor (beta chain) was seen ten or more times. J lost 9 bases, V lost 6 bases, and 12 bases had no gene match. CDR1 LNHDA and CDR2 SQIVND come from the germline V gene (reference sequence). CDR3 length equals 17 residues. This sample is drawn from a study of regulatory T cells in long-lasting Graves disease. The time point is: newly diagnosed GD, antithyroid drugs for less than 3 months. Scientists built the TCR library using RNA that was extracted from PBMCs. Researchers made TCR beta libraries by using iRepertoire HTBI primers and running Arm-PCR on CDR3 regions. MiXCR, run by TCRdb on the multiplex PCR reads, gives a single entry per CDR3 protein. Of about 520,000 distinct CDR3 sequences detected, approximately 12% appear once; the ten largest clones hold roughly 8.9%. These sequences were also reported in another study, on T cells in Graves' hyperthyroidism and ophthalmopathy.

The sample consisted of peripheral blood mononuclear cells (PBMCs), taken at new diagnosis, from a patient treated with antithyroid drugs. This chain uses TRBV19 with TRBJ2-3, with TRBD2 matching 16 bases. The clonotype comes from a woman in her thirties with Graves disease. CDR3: CASRDPGLAGGPPTQYF. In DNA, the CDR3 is TGTGCCAGTAGGGATCCGGGACTAGCGGGAGGGCCTCCCACGCAGTATTTT.